A selection of T cell receptor beta chains follows, all from one sample in a study of response to subunit inactivated influenza vaccine. TCRdb independently ran MiXCR on the RT-PCR reads; one entry per CDR3 protein. The sample lists under 750,000 distinct CDR3 sequences; roughly 12% were seen once. This specimen consisted of PBMCs from blood, obtained on the day of vaccination. These receptors were taken from a man in his fifties or sixties who received an inactivated influenza vaccine. Both conserved end residues are part of each CDR3. D genes are given only for firm matches. Not all rows give a size; the values are once, few, many and, for expanded clones, a class.

size	D	V	J	CDR3	DNA
-	TRBD1	TRBV11-2	TRBJ2-1	CASSLRQGGRDEQFF	TGTGCCAGCAGCCTGAGACAGGGGGGACGGGATGAGCAGTTCTTC
-	-	TRBV10-3	TRBJ2-5	CAISLRQDGETQYF	TGTGCCATCAGCCTGAGACAGGATGGGGAGACCCAGTACTTC
few	-	TRBV27	TRBJ1-6	CASKPWGETEYLYNSPLHF	TGTGCCAGCAAGCCTTGGGGGGAGACAGAATATCTCTATAATTCACCCCTCCACTTT
many	TRBD1	TRBV10-3	TRBJ2-7	CAISESSRGRYEQYF	TGTGCCATCAGTGAGTCATCCAGGGGGCGGTACGAGCAGTACTTC
few	TRBD2	TRBV3-1	TRBJ2-1	CASSQRGSGDEQFF	TGTGCCAGCAGCCAACGCGGGAGTGGTGATGAGCAGTTCTTC
many	-	TRBV27	TRBJ2-2	CASSLHNTGELFF	TGTGCCAGCAGTCTCCACAACACCGGGGAGCTGTTTTTT
-	TRBD1	TRBV4-1	TRBJ2-1	CASSQARDRGSGSYNEQFF	TGCGCCAGCAGCCAAGCCCGGGACAGGGGAAGCGGTAGCTACAATGAGCAGTTCTTC
few	-	TRBV6-2/TRBV6-3	TRBJ2-7	CASSYSIGTKAYEQYF	TGTGCCAGCAGTTACTCGATCGGGACAAAAGCCTACGAGCAGTACTTC
few	TRBD1	TRBV4-2	TRBJ2-3	CASSPDRATDTQYF	TGTGCCAGCAGCCCGGACAGGGCCACAGATACGCAGTATTTT
-	-	TRBV7-6	TRBJ2-7	CASSGYRDSYEQYF	TGTGCCAGCAGCGGGTACCGGGACTCCTACGAGCAGTACTTC
few	TRBD2	TRBV25-1	TRBJ2-1	CASRETGTSGSNEQFF	TGTGCCAGCAGGGAAACCGGGACTAGCGGGAGCAATGAGCAGTTCTTC
few	TRBD1	TRBV20-1	TRBJ1-5	CSAIPYRDRVNQPQHF	TGCAGTGCTATTCCCTACCGGGACAGGGTCAATCAGCCCCAGCATTTT
-	-	TRBV5-1	TRBJ1-3	CASSLDPHGSGNTIYF	TGCGCCAGCAGCTTGGATCCCCACGGCTCTGGAAACACCATATATTTT
few	-	TRBV6-5	TRBJ2-6	CASSYSRRGWGGANVLTF	TGTGCCAGCAGTTACTCGCGTCGGGGCTGGGGCGGGGCCAACGTCCTGACTTTC
many	-	TRBV5-6	TRBJ2-3	CASSLVEGRRTDTQYF	TGTGCCAGCAGCTTGGTTGAGGGCAGGCGCACAGATACGCAGTATTTT
-	TRBD1	TRBV27	TRBJ1-2	CASSATGGAGYTF	TGTGCCAGCAGTGCCACAGGGGGCGCCGGCTACACCTTC
many	-	TRBV7-2	TRBJ2-1	CASSLAEGNEQFF	TGTGCCAGCAGCTTAGCGGAGGGTAATGAGCAGTTCTTC
-	-	TRBV4-3	TRBJ2-7	CASSQIFGPTYEQYF	TGCGCCAGCAGCCAAATTTTTGGCCCAACCTACGAGCAGTACTTC
-	TRBD1	TRBV28	TRBJ1-4	CASRSPGQGEKLFF	TGTGCCAGCAGGTCTCCGGGACAGGGGGAAAAACTGTTTTTT
many	-	TRBV7-9	TRBJ1-3	CASSTGTAGNTIYF	TGTGCCAGCAGTACGGGGACGGCCGGAAACACCATATATTTT
-	-	TRBV14	TRBJ2-5	CASSLDSNQETQYF	TGTGCCAGCAGTCTTGACTCTAACCAAGAGACCCAGTACTTC
many	-	TRBV7-2	TRBJ2-1	CASSADWNDNEQFF	TGTGCCAGCAGCGCCGACTGGAACGACAATGAGCAGTTCTTC
few	-	TRBV24-1	TRBJ1-4	CATSDLVDRRYEKLFF	TGTGCCACCAGTGATTTGGTCGACAGGAGATATGAAAAACTGTTTTTT
-	TRBD2	TRBV6-1	TRBJ2-1	CASSLAVSGRNDQFF	TGTGCCAGCAGCCTAGCGGTTAGCGGGAGGAATGATCAGTTCTTC
-	TRBD1	TRBV29-1	TRBJ2-3	CSVAIQGVSDTQYF	TGCAGCGTTGCAATACAGGGGGTGTCAGATACGCAGTATTTT
-	-	TRBV5-1	TRBJ1-2	CASSPSGATAYGYTF	TGCGCCAGCAGCCCTTCAGGGGCCACAGCCTATGGCTACACCTTC
few	TRBD2	TRBV12-3/TRBV12-4	TRBJ2-2	CASSPGTSGSRVTGELFF	TGTGCCAGCAGTCCCGGGACTAGCGGGTCTCGGGTCACCGGGGAGCTGTTTTTT
-	-	TRBV27	TRBJ2-7	CASSFAGGLPGFYEQYF	TGTGCCAGCAGTTTTGCCGGAGGACTACCGGGATTCTACGAGCAGTACTTC
-	TRBD1	TRBV4-3	TRBJ2-7	CASSPWTGYEQYF	TGCGCCAGCAGCCCCTGGACAGGATACGAGCAGTACTTC
many	-	TRBV29-1	TRBJ2-7	CSVDWHYEQYF	TGCAGCGTTGATTGGCACTACGAGCAGTACTTC
-	-	TRBV10-3	TRBJ1-5	CAISESFSNQPQHF	TGTGCCATCAGTGAGTCGTTTAGCAATCAGCCCCAGCATTTT
few	-	TRBV10-2	TRBJ2-5	CASKPRQQETQYF	TGCGCCAGCAAGCCAAGACAGCAAGAGACCCAGTACTTC
few	-	TRBV7-2	TRBJ1-5	CASSPEQGFSNQPQHF	TGTGCCAGCAGCCCAGAACAGGGCTTTAGCAATCAGCCCCAGCATTTT
-	-	TRBV6-5	TRBJ1-3	CASSYSWFDSGNTIYF	TGTGCCAGCAGTTACTCCTGGTTTGACTCTGGAAACACCATATATTTT
few	TRBD2	TRBV7-6	TRBJ2-1	CASSLGEAGGPGNEQFF	TGTGCCAGCAGCTTAGGTGAAGCGGGGGGGCCGGGCAATGAGCAGTTCTTC
many	-	TRBV12-3/TRBV12-4	TRBJ2-3	CASSAGSGGWSTDTQYF	TGTGCCAGCAGCGCTGGCTCCGGGGGCTGGAGCACAGATACGCAGTATTTT
many	-	TRBV10-3	TRBJ2-7	CAIRAGTGYEQYF	TGTGCCATCAGGGCCGGGACGGGTTACGAGCAGTACTTC
-	-	TRBV2	TRBJ2-3	CARQSTDTQYF	TGTGCCCGACAAAGCACAGATACGCAGTATTTT
many	-	TRBV5-1	TRBJ1-1	CASKGETEAFF	TGCGCCAGCAAAGGGGAAACTGAAGCTTTCTTT
few	-	TRBV12-3/TRBV12-4	TRBJ2-5	CASSDRNHQETQYF	TGTGCCAGCAGCGACCGCAACCACCAAGAGACCCAGTACTTC
few	-	TRBV4-2	TRBJ2-3	CASSQASVTSGTDTQYF	TGTGCCAGCAGCCAAGCCTCAGTGACTAGTGGCACAGATACGCAGTATTTT
many	TRBD2	TRBV6-2/TRBV6-3	TRBJ2-7	CASRLAGAHEQYF	TGTGCCAGCAGACTAGCGGGAGCGCACGAGCAGTACTTC
few	TRBD1	TRBV12-3/TRBV12-4	TRBJ1-1	CASSFRTGVTEAFF	TGTGCCAGCAGTTTTAGGACAGGGGTCACTGAAGCTTTCTTT
few	-	TRBV7-2	TRBJ1-5	CASSRTGFPNQPQHF	TGTGCCAGCAGCCGTACAGGGTTCCCCAATCAGCCCCAGCATTTT
-	-	TRBV11-1	TRBJ2-5	CASSGRRNLETQYF	TGTGCCAGCAGCGGACGTAGAAACCTAGAGACCCAGTACTTC
few	-	TRBV5-1	TRBJ2-3	CASSLTRDRTDTQYF	TGCGCCAGCAGCCTGACCAGGGACCGCACAGATACGCAGTATTTT
-	-	TRBV10-3	TRBJ2-3	CAIRVGTDTQYF	TGTGCCATCAGGGTTGGGACGGATACGCAGTATTTT
few	-	TRBV7-2	TRBJ2-4	CASSLGRGRVAKNIQYF	TGTGCCAGCAGCTTAGGGCGGGGCAGGGTGGCCAAAAACATTCAGTACTTC
few	-	TRBV7-6	TRBJ2-2	CASSLNVADGELFF	TGTGCCAGCAGCTTAAACGTCGCGGACGGGGAGCTGTTTTTT
-	-	TRBV20-1	TRBJ2-5	CSARAKGRLETQYF	TGCAGTGCTAGAGCCAAAGGACGGTTGGAGACCCAGTACTTC
-	TRBD2	TRBV27	TRBJ2-1	CASRDRLAGGPEQFF	TGTGCCAGCAGAGATCGACTAGCGGGGGGCCCTGAGCAGTTCTTC
few	-	TRBV25-1	TRBJ1-3	CASSVPGTPGNTIYF	TGTGCCAGCAGTGTACCAGGGACCCCTGGAAACACCATATATTTT
few	-	TRBV4-1	TRBJ2-5	CASSQDPGLGETQYF	TGCGCCAGCAGCCAAGATCCCGGGTTGGGGGAGACCCAGTACTTC
-	TRBD2	TRBV9	TRBJ2-3	CASSPQAGGPADTQYF	TGTGCCAGCAGCCCTCAAGCGGGGGGGCCCGCAGATACGCAGTATTTT